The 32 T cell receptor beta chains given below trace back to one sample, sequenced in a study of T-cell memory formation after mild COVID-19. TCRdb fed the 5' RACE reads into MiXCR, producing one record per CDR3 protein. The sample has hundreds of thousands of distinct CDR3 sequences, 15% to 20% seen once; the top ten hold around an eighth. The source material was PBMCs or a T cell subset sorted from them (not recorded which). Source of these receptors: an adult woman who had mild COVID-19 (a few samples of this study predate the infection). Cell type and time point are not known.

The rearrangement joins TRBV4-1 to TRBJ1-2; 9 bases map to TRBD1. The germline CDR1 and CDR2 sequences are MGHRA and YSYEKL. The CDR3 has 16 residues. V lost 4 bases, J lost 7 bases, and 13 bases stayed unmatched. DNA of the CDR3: TGCGCCAGCAGCCGCGTCACCCGGGACAGGGATCCTGGCTACACCTTC. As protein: CASSRVTRDRDPGYTF.

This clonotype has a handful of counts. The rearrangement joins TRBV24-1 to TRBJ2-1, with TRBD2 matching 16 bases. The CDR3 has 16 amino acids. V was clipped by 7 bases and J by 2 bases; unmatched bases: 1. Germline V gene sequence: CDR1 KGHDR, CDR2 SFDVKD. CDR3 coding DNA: TGTGCCACCAGGGGACTAGCGGGAGGGCCCTACAATGAGCAGTTCTTC. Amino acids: CATRGLAGGPYNEQFF.

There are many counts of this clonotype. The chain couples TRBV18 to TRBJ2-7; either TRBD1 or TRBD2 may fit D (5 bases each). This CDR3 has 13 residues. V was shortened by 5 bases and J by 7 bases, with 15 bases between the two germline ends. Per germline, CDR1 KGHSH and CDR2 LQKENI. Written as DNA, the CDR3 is TGTGCCAGCTCATCGGGACCTCTGGGGGAGCAGTACTTC. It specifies CASSSGPLGEQYF.

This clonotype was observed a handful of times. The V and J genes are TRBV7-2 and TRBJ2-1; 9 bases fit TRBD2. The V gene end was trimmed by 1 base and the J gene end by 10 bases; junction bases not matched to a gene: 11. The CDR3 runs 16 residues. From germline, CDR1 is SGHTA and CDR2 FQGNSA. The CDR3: CASSLDSGSGRGEQFF. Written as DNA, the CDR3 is TGTGCCAGCAGCTTAGATAGCGGGAGCGGCCGGGGGGAGCAGTTCTTC.

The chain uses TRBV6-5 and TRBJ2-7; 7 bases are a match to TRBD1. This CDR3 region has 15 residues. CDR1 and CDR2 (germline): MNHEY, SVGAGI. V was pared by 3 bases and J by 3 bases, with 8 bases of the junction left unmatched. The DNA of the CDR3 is TGTGCCAGCAGTTATTTACAGGGGCAAAACTACGAGCAGTACTTC. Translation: CASSYLQGQNYEQYF.

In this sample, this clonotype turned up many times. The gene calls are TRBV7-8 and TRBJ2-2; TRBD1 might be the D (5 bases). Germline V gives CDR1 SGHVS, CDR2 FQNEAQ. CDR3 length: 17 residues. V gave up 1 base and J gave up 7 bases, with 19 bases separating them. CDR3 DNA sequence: TGTGCCAGCAGCTTAGAGTCCGGGTCAGGGTTGAACGGGGAGCTGTTTTTT. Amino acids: CASSLESGSGLNGELFF.

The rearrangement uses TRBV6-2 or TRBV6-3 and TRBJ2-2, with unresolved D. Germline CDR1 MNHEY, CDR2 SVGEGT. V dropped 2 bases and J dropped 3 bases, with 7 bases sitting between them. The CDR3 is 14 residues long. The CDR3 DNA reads TGTGCCAGCAGTTACGCCGTACACACCGGGGAGCTGTTTTTT. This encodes CASSYAVHTGELFF.

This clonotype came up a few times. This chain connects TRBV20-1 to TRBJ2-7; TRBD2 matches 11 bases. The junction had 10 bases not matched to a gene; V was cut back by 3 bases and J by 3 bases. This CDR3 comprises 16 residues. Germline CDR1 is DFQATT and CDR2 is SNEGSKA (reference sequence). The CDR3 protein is CSASPSNSGGGYEQYF. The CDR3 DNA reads TGCAGTGCTAGTCCCTCGAATAGCGGGGGGGGCTACGAGCAGTACTTC.

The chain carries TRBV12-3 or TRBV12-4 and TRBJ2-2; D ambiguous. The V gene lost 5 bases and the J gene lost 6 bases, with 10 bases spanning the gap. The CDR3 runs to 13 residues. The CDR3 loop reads CASSPYIAGELFF. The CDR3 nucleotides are TGTGCCAGCAGTCCCTATATCGCCGGGGAGCTGTTTTTT.

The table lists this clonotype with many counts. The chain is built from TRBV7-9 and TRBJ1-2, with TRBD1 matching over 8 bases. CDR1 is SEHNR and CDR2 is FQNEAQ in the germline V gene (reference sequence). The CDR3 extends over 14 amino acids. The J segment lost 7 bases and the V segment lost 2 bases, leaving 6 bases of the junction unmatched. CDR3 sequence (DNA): TGTGCCAGCAGCTTACAGACAGGGGAGGTTGGCTACACCTTC. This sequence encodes CASSLQTGEVGYTF. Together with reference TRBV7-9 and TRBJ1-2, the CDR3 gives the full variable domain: DTGVSQNPRHKITKRGQNVTFRCDPISEHNRLYWYRQTLGQGPEFLTYFQNEAQLEKSRLLSDRFSAERPKGSFSTLEIQRTEQGDSAMYLCASSLQTGEVGYTFGSGTRLTVV.

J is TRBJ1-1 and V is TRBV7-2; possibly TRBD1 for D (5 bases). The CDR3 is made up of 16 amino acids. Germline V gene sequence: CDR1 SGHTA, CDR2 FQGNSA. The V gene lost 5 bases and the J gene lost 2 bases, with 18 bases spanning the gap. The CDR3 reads CASSPPPPRGNTEAFF. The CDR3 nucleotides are TGTGCCAGCAGCCCCCCCCCCCCAAGGGGTAACACTGAAGCTTTCTTT.

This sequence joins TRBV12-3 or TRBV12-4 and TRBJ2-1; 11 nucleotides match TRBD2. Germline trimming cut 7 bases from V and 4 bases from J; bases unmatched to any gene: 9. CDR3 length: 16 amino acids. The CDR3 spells CASTDRLAGTYNEQFF. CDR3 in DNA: TGTGCCAGCACCGACAGACTAGCGGGGACATACAATGAGCAGTTCTTC.

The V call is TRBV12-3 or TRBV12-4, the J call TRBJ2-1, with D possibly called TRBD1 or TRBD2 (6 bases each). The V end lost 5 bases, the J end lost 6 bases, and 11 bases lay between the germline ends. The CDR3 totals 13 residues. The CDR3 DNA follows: TGTGCCAGCAGTAAGGGGGGCGGCAATGAGCAGTTCTTC. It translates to CASSKGGGNEQFF.

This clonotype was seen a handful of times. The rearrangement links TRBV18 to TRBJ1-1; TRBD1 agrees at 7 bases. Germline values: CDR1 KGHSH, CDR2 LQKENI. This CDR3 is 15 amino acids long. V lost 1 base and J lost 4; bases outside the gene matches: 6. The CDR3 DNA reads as TGTGCCAGCTCACCACAGGGGGCTGGGTTCACTGAAGCTTTCTTT. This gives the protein CASSPQGAGFTEAFF. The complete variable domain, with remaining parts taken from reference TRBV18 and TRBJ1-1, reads NAGVMQNPRHLVRRRGQEARLRCSPMKGHSHVYWYRQLPEEGLKFMVYLQKENIIDESGMPKERFSAEFPKEGPSILRIQQVVRGDSAAYFCASSPQGAGFTEAFFGQGTRLTVV.

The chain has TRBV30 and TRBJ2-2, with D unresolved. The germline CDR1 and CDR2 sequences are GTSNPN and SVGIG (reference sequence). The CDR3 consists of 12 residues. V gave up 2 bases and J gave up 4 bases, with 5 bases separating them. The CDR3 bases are TGTGCCTGGAGTCAGGTCACCGGGGAGCTGTTTTTT. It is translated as CAWSQVTGELFF.

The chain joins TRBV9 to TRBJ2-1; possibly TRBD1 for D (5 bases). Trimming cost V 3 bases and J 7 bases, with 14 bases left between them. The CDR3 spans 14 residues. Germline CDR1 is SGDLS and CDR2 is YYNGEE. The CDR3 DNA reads TGTGCCAGCAGCGCACACATTGGGGCGAATGAGCAGTTCTTC. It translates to CASSAHIGANEQFF. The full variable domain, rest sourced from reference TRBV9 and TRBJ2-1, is DSGVTQTPKHLITATGQRVTLRCSPRSGDLSVYWYQQSLDQGLQFLIQYYNGEERAKGNILERFSAQQFPDLHSELNLSSLELGDSALYFCASSAHIGANEQFFGPGTRLTVL.

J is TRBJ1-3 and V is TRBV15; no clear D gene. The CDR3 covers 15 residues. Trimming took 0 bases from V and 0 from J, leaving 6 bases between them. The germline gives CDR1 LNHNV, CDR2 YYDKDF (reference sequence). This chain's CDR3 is CATSRDRNSGNTIYF. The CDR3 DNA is TGTGCCACCAGCAGAGATCGGAACTCTGGAAACACCATATATTTT.

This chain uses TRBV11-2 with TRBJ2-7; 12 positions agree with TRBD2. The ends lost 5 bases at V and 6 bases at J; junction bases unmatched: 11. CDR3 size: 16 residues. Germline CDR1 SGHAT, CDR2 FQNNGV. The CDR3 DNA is TGTGCCAGCAGCCCAGAACCCGGACTAGCGGGGCTCGAGCAGTACTTC. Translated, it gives CASSPEPGLAGLEQYF.

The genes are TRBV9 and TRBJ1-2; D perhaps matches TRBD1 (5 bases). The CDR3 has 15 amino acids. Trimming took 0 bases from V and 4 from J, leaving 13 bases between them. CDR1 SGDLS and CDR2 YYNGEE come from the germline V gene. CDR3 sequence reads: CASSVASRDFYGYTF. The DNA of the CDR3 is TGTGCCAGCAGCGTAGCTTCTCGGGACTTCTATGGCTACACCTTC.

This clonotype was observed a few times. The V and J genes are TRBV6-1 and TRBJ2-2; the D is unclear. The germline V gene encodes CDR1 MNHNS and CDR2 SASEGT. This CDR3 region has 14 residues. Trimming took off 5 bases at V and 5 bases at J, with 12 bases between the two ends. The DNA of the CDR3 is TGTGCCAGCAGTCCCCGGACGGCTACCGGGGAGCTGTTTTTT. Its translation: CASSPRTATGELFF.

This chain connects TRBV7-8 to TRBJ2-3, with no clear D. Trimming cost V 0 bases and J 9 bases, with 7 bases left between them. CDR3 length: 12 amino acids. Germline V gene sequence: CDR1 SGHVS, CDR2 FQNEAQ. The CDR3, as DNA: TGTGCCAGCAGCTTAGCAGGGAACACGCAGTATTTT. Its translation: CASSLAGNTQYF.

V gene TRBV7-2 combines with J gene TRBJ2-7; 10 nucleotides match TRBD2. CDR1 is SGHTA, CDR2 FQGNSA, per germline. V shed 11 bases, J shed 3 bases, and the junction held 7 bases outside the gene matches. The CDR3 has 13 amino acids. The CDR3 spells CASQAGGRYEQYF. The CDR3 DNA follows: TGTGCCTCACAAGCGGGGGGGCGCTACGAGCAGTACTTC.

CDR3 coding DNA: TGTGCCAGCACTCTGGGGAAGGGATCTGGTACAGATACGCAGTATTTT. It codes for CASTLGKGSGTDTQYF. This rearrangement joins TRBV12-3 or TRBV12-4 to TRBJ2-3; D not resolved. The CDR3 length is 16 residues. The V and J ends lost 7 bases and 3 bases respectively, with 20 bases between them.

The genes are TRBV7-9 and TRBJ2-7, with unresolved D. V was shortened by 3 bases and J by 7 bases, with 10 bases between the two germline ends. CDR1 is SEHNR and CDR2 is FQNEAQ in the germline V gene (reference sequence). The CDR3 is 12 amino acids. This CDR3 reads CASSFDRFEQYF. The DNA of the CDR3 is TGTGCCAGCAGCTTCGACCGGTTTGAGCAGTACTTC.

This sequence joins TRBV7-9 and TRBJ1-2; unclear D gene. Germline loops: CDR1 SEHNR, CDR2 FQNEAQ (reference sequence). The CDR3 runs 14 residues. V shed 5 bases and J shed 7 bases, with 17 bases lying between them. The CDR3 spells CASSMSGHVSGYTF. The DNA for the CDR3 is TGTGCCAGCAGCATGTCGGGCCACGTGAGTGGCTACACCTTC.

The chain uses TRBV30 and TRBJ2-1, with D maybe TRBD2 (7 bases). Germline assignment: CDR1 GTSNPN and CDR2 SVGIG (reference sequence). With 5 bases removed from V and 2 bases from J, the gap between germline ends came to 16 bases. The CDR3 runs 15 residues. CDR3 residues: CAWRTVGGPYNEQFF. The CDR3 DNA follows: TGTGCCTGGCGGACGGTCGGGGGGCCCTACAATGAGCAGTTCTTC.

The CDR3, as DNA: TGTGCCAGCAGCTCGGGCGGTCGAGAGCAGTACTTC. Protein: CASSSGGREQYF. V usage is TRBV7-9 and J usage is TRBJ2-7, with unresolved D. Germline V gene data show CDR1 as SEHNR and CDR2 as FQNEAQ (reference sequence). V was cut by 4 bases and J by 7 bases, with 11 bases left in between. The CDR3 has 12 amino acids.

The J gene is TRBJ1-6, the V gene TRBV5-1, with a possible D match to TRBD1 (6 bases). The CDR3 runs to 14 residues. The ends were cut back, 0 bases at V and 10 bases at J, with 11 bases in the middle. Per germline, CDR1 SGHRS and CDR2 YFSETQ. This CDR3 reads CASSLVQGLSPLHF. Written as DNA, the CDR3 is TGCGCCAGCAGCTTGGTTCAGGGGTTGTCACCCCTCCACTTT. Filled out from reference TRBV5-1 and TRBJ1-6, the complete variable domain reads KAGVTQTPRYLIKTRGQQVTLSCSPISGHRSVSWYQQTPGQGLQFLFEYFSETQRNKGNFPGRFSGRQFSNSRSEMNVSTLELGDSALYLCASSLVQGLSPLHFGNGTRLTVT.

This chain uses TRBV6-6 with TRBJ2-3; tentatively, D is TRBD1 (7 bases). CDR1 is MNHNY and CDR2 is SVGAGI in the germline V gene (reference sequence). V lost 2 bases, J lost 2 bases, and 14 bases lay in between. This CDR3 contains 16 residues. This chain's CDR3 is CASSYKAGGNTDTQYF. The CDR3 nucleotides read TGTGCCAGCAGTTACAAGGCAGGGGGGAACACAGATACGCAGTATTTT.

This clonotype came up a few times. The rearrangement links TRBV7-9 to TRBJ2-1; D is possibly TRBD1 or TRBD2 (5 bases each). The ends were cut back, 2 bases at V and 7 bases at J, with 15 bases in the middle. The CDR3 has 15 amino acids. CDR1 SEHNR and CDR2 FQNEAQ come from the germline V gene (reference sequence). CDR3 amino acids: CASSLLEGFGNEQFF. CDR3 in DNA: TGTGCCAGCAGCTTACTAGAGGGGTTTGGAAATGAGCAGTTCTTC.

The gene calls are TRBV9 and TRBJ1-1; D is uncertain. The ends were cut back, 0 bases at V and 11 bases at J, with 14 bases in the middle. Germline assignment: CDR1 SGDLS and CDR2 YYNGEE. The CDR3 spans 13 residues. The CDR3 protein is CASSVVTNLEAFF. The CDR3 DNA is TGTGCCAGCAGCGTAGTGACGAATCTAGAGGCTTTCTTT.

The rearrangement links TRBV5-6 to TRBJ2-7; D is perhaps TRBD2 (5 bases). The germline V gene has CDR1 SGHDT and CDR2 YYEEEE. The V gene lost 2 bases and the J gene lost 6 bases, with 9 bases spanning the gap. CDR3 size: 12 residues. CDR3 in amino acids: CASSFGRGEQYF. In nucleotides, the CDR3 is TGTGCCAGCAGCTTCGGTCGGGGCGAGCAGTACTTC. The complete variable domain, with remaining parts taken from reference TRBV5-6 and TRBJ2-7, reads DAGVTQSPTHLIKTRGQQVTLRCSPKSGHDTVSWYQQALGQGPQFIFQYYEEEERQRGNFPDRFSGHQFPNYSSELNVNALLLGDSALYLCASSFGRGEQYFGPGTRLTVT.